The present TCR beta chain was sequenced within a study of metastatic and nonmetastatic thyroid tumors (dated by TCRdb to 2020 to 2022). About the investigation overall: The researchers compared repertoires between peripheral blood samples and tumor or nodule tissue samples from patients with malignant or benign thyroid disease. The paper as a whole reports these results and caveats: In both blood and tumor samples, malignant tumors were reported to have significantly higher TCR beta diversity than benign nodules.

None of the patients had been given any treatment before thyroid surgery. Patient clinical samples collected from about 2011 to 2019 were retrospectively analysed using T-cell receptor beta sequencing. Libraries were constructed by PCR. Sequenced on an Illumina HiSeq 4000. The TCR beta-chain CDR3 region of each patient was profiled by high-throughput sequencing. The original pipeline was this. CDR3 differences across clinicopathological groups were used to build a classifier for discriminating distant-metastatic papillary thyroid cancer patients. The Shannon index was used to measure repertoire diversity, and the Morisita-Horn index was used to measure how similar tumor and blood repertoires were. Starting from the raw public reads, TCRdb applied fastp trimming at Q25, assembled clones with MiXCR and retained in-frame beta chains. The V and J calls and clone size are TCRdb's, not the authors'. The sample profile shows more than 65,000 clones; around 14% of them were found once. Less than 8.5% of the sample belongs to the ten largest clones.

The CDR1 and CDR2 encoded by the germline V gene (reference sequence) are SEHNR and FQNEAQ. Including the terminal cysteine and phenylalanine, the CDR3 comprises 12 residues. CDR3 DNA only is kept here, 36 bases in frame from base 1. Trimming removed 9 bases from V and 5 bases from J, leaving 13 bases between the germline ends. In this sample, this clone turned up a few times. Its cognate antigen has yet to be identified. This could be a read error, since a much larger clone is one nucleotide away. The sample has other DNA sequences that encode this CDR3 too. The receptor chain draws on TRBV7-9 and TRBJ2-5; a confident D gene designation cannot be given. The sequence was obtained from a male donor with papillary thyroid cancer or a benign thyroid nodule (not recorded which). Some clones in this sample may be carry-over from other donors' samples. The specimen was blood. The sequenced DNA is TGTGCCAGTAGCCCCCAAGGGGAGACCCAGTACTTC. It translates as CASSPQGETQYF.